What follows are 28 T cell receptor beta chains derived from one specimen sequenced in a study of CD8 T cells in Susac syndrome. Reverse transcription used about 0.45 to 1 ug RNA and random hexamers. Via MiXCR, TCRdb re-called the immunoSEQ multiplex PCR reads, giving one row per CDR3 protein. Of 150,000 to 200,000 distinct CDR3 sequences listed, roughly nine tenths are singletons. The sample comprised CD4+ T cells from PBMCs. The receptors were sampled from a human donor with Susac syndrome.

The J gene is TRBJ1-4, the V gene TRBV4-2; TRBD1 aligns across 7 bases. Germline V CDR1 and CDR2: LGHNA, YNFKEQ. The CDR3 is 16 amino acids. The trim removed 1 base at V and 2 bases at J, leaving 4 bases unmatched. The CDR3 loop reads CASSQGAGGTNEKLFF. CDR3 sequence (DNA): TGTGCCAGCAGCCAAGGGGCAGGGGGGACTAATGAAAAACTGTTTTTT.

The V gene is TRBV6-5, the J gene TRBJ1-6; no reliable D call. V lost 3 bases to trimming and J lost 4 bases, with 13 bases between them. The CDR3 is made up of 16 amino acids. Germline V gene data show CDR1 as MNHEY and CDR2 as SVGAGI. DNA of the CDR3: TGTGCCAGCAGTTATCGGCAGTATCTTTATAATTCACCCCTCCACTTT. It is translated as CASSYRQYLYNSPLHF.

This clonotype was recorded only once. V is TRBV20-1 and J is TRBJ1-5; no firm D call. The V gene's germline CDR1 is DFQATT and CDR2 SNEGSKA (reference sequence). Trimming stripped 1 base from V and 1 base from J, with 8 bases between. This CDR3 has 14 amino acids. The CDR3 bases are TGCAGTGCTAGAGGGAGGCAGAGCAATCAGCCCCAGCATTTT. Translation: CSARGRQSNQPQHF.

The V and J genes are TRBV7-9 and TRBJ1-1; no clear D. V was clipped by 7 bases and J by 2 bases, with 8 bases between them. Germline loops: CDR1 SEHNR, CDR2 FQNEAQ (reference sequence). There are 12 residues in the CDR3. The CDR3 here is CASTLLNTEAFF. In DNA form, the CDR3 reads TGTGCCAGCACCCTTCTAAACACTGAAGCTTTCTTT.

V gene TRBV20-1 combines with J gene TRBJ2-7; maybe TRBD1 (5 bases). The germline V gene has CDR1 DFQATT and CDR2 SNEGSKA (reference sequence). The CDR3 consists of 13 residues. With 3 bases removed from V and 1 base from J, the gap between germline ends came to 10 bases. The CDR3 here is CSARSTGSYEQYF. DNA of the CDR3: TGCAGTGCTAGGAGTACAGGATCCTACGAGCAGTACTTC.

The chain recombines TRBV2 with TRBJ2-5; D uncertain. The V and J ends lost 6 bases and 1 base respectively, with 6 bases between them. The CDR3 has 12 amino acids. Germline values: CDR1 SNHLY, CDR2 FYNNEI. Here the CDR3 DNA reads TGTGCCAGCAGAGTCAGCCAAGAGACCCAGTACTTC. Its translation is CASRVSQETQYF.

The chain uses TRBV20-1 and TRBJ2-4; D not resolved. The germline V gene has CDR1 DFQATT and CDR2 SNEGSKA (reference sequence). This CDR3 is 14 amino acids long. The germline V and J ends were trimmed by 2 bases and 6 bases, with 14 bases remaining between them. CDR3 DNA: TGCAGTGCTAGAAACCTTCCAATGGGAAACATTCAGTACTTC. Protein product: CSARNLPMGNIQYF.

The V and J genes are TRBV6-1 and TRBJ2-5; D ambiguous. Trimming took off 7 bases at V and 1 base at J, with 10 bases between the two ends. CDR1 and CDR2 (germline): MNHNS, SASEGT. The CDR3 sequence is 13 residues long. The CDR3 DNA reads TGTGCCAGCATAAGGACCCCCCAAGAGACCCAGTACTTC. Amino acids: CASIRTPQETQYF.

This clonotype was picked up one time. This sequence joins TRBV5-4 and TRBJ2-7; 8 bases fit TRBD2. The CDR3 contains 16 residues. V lost 0 bases to trimming and J lost 0 bases; unmatched junction nucleotides: 5. Germline CDR1 reads SGHNT; CDR2 reads YYREEE (reference sequence). The CDR3 coding sequence is TGTGCCAGCAGCTTGGGTCCGGGAGGGAGCTCCTACGAGCAGTACTTC. It yields the protein CASSLGPGGSSYEQYF. The variable domain in full, completed from reference TRBV5-4 and TRBJ2-7, reads ETGVTQSPTHLIKTRGQQVTLRCSSQSGHNTVSWYQQALGQGPQFIFQYYREEENGRGNFPPRFSGLQFPNYSSELNVNALELDDSALYLCASSLGPGGSSYEQYFGPGTRLTVT.

This chain connects TRBV3-1 to TRBJ2-7, with a weak D call TRBD2 (6 bases). Germline-derived CDR1 and CDR2 are LGHDT and YNNKEL (reference sequence). This CDR3 has 13 residues. The V and J ends lost 0 bases and 8 bases respectively, with 11 bases between them. As DNA, the CDR3 is TGTGCCAGCAGCCAAGAACTAGCTGCGAAGCAGTACTTC. It codes for CASSQELAAKQYF.

The chain uses TRBV7-2 and TRBJ1-2, with 8 bases fitting TRBD1. CDR3 length: 13 amino acids. V was clipped by 8 bases and J by 7 bases; unmatched bases: 9. CDR1 SGHTA and CDR2 FQGNSA come from the germline V gene. CDR3 nucleotides: TGTGCCAGCTTAGGACAGGGCGTCTCTGGCTACACCTTC. Its protein product is CASLGQGVSGYTF. Full variable domain (remainder filled in from reference TRBV7-2 and TRBJ1-2): GAGVSQSPSNKVTEKGKDVELRCDPISGHTALYWYRQSLGQGLEFLIYFQGNSAPDKSGLPSDRFSAERTGGSVSTLTIQRTQQEDSAVYLCASLGQGVSGYTFGSGTRLTVV.

The chain is built from TRBV7-9 and TRBJ2-1, with 13 bases identical to TRBD2. CDR1 is SEHNR and CDR2 is FQNEAQ in the germline V gene (reference sequence). With 5 bases clipped from V and 9 bases from J, the junction kept 7 bases outside the gene matches. CDR3 size: 15 residues. CDR3 nucleotide sequence: TGTGCCAGCAGCCCCACTAGCGGGAGGGCCGGTGAGCAGTTCTTC. It encodes CASSPTSGRAGEQFF.

This chain connects TRBV12-3 or TRBV12-4 to TRBJ1-2; D remains unclear. This CDR3 contains 13 residues. V lost 5 bases and J lost 0, with 7 bases in between. As DNA, the CDR3 is TGTGCCAGCAGTGGGGAAGCTAACTATGGCTACACCTTC. As protein: CASSGEANYGYTF.

The rearrangement joins TRBV4-1 to TRBJ1-1, with D perhaps TRBD1 (6 bases). The CDR3 spans 15 residues. Germline CDR1 is MGHRA and CDR2 is YSYEKL. V shed 3 bases and J shed 6 bases, with 17 bases lying between them. CDR3 amino acids: CASSQETGLTAEAFF. The CDR3 coding sequence is TGCGCCAGCAGCCAGGAGACAGGCTTGACCGCTGAAGCTTTCTTT.

With respect to this clonotype: One end of the junction does not line up with germline, which may come from a read error. The V gene is TRBV12-3 or TRBV12-4, the J gene TRBJ1-2; 7 positions match TRBD1. This CDR3 has 14 residues. The CDR3 bases are TGTGCCAGCAGCTTAGGACAGGCCAACTATGGCTACACCTTC. This codes for CASSLGQANYGYTF.

This rearrangement joins TRBV5-1 to TRBJ2-1, with D maybe TRBD2 (6 bases). Per germline, CDR1 SGHRS and CDR2 YFSETQ. V was cut by 4 bases and J by 7 bases, with 15 bases left in between. This CDR3 is built from 14 residues. DNA for the CDR3: TGCGCCAGCAGCGAACCGGGACTGAGAAATGAGCAGTTCTTC. It is translated as CASSEPGLRNEQFF. The full variable domain, rest sourced from reference TRBV5-1 and TRBJ2-1, is KAGVTQTPRYLIKTRGQQVTLSCSPISGHRSVSWYQQTPGQGLQFLFEYFSETQRNKGNFPGRFSGRQFSNSRSEMNVSTLELGDSALYLCASSEPGLRNEQFFGPGTRLTVL.

The chain has TRBV3-1 and TRBJ1-1, with D possibly matching TRBD1 (5 bases). Per germline, CDR1 LGHDT and CDR2 YNNKEL (reference sequence). Trimming left V 1 base short and J 3 bases short, with 6 bases between. This CDR3 has 13 amino acids. CDR3 amino acids: CASSQGDYTEAFF. The CDR3 nucleotides read TGTGCCAGCAGCCAAGGGGACTACACTGAAGCTTTCTTT.

The chain recombines TRBV5-4 with TRBJ2-3; 11 bases agree with TRBD1. This CDR3 is built from 16 residues. Losses at the gene ends were 4 bases for V and 7 bases for J; bases not matched to a gene: 11. Germline CDR1 and CDR2: SGHNT and YYREEE (reference sequence). DNA for the CDR3: TGTGCCAGCAGCCCCAGAGACGGGACAGGGGGGAATACGCAGTATTTT. Translating gives CASSPRDGTGGNTQYF.

The V call is TRBV3-1, the J call TRBJ2-5, with D tentatively TRBD2 (5 bases). V lost 5 bases and J 4 bases, leaving 11 bases between the germline ends. The germline V gene encodes CDR1 LGHDT and CDR2 YNNKEL (reference sequence). This CDR3 has 13 residues. CDR3 coding DNA: TGTGCCAGCAGCTCAAAGAGGGTAGAGACCCAGTACTTC. This gives the protein CASSSKRVETQYF.

The V gene is TRBV2, the J gene TRBJ2-1; maybe TRBD2 (7 bases). The CDR3 has 12 amino acids. V lost 7 bases to trimming and J lost 6 bases, with 10 bases between them. Germline CDR1 reads SNHLY; CDR2 reads FYNNEI. DNA for the CDR3: TGTGCCAGCAACAGGGAGGGCAATGAGCAGTTCTTC. Encoded protein: CASNREGNEQFF.

The gene calls are TRBV7-9 and TRBJ1-4; D is perhaps TRBD1 (5 bases). Germline V lookup: CDR1 SEHNR, CDR2 FQNEAQ (reference sequence). This CDR3 contains 16 residues. V was cut by 5 bases and J by 13 bases, with 26 bases left in between. The CDR3 DNA reads as TGTGCCAGCAGCCGTTCTTCGGAGGACCGGGGGAAAGGACTGTTTTTT. Encoded protein: CASSRSSEDRGKGLFF.

This chain links TRBV27 with TRBJ1-4; TRBD1 might be the D (5 bases). This CDR3 is built from 15 residues. CDR1 MNHEY and CDR2 SMNVEV come from the germline V gene (reference sequence). With 6 bases removed from V and 7 bases from J, the gap between germline ends came to 18 bases. CDR3 amino acids: CASRLQLGVSEKLFF. The CDR3 DNA reads TGTGCCAGCAGGCTACAACTAGGGGTATCTGAAAAACTGTTTTTT.

This chain joins TRBV19 and TRBJ1-1; TRBD1 aligns across 7 bases. From germline, CDR1 is LNHDA and CDR2 SQIVND (reference sequence). This CDR3 comprises 13 residues. Losses at the gene ends were 4 bases for V and 5 bases for J; bases not matched to a gene: 4. The CDR3: CASSTRQGTEAFF. The CDR3 DNA follows: TGTGCCAGTAGTACACGACAGGGTACTGAAGCTTTCTTT.

J is TRBJ2-3 and V is TRBV20-1, with TRBD2 identical over 7 bases. Germline V lookup: CDR1 DFQATT, CDR2 SNEGSKA (reference sequence). The ends lost 0 bases at V and 11 bases at J; junction bases unmatched: 14. The CDR3 is 15 residues long. The CDR3 spells CSARDYPAGRGVQYF. As DNA, the CDR3 is TGCAGTGCTAGAGATTACCCAGCGGGGCGTGGAGTGCAGTATTTT.

This sequence joins TRBV6-2 or TRBV6-3 and TRBJ2-2; 7 bases match TRBD1. V lost 2 bases, J lost 0 bases, and 6 bases stayed unmatched. Germline CDR1 reads MNHEY; CDR2 reads SVGEGT. The length of the CDR3 is 17 residues. DNA of the CDR3: TGTGCCAGCAGTTACAAGCCGGGACAGCCGAACACCGGGGAGCTGTTTTTT. Residues: CASSYKPGQPNTGELFF.

The CDR3 nucleotides read TGTGCCAGCAGCCGAGGGCTCACAGGGGAAGGGGAGACCCAGTACTTC. Translation gives CASSRGLTGEGETQYF. The rearrangement links TRBV12-3 or TRBV12-4 to TRBJ2-5, with 7 bases lining up with TRBD1. The length of the CDR3 is 16 residues. Trimming at V came to 6 bases and at J to 5 bases, leaving 15 bases not matched to a gene.

V and J are TRBV6-5 and TRBJ2-3; D may be TRBD2 (7 bases). Germline V CDR1 and CDR2: MNHEY, SVGAGI. V was cut by 0 bases and J by 5 bases, with 12 bases left in between. There are 15 residues in the CDR3. The CDR3, as DNA: TGTGCCAGCAGTTACTCGGCGGGGGCCGGAGATACGCAGTATTTT. Residues: CASSYSAGAGDTQYF.

The chain links TRBV11-2 to TRBJ1-4; no reliable D call. The CDR3 covers 14 residues. Germline CDR1 SGHAT, CDR2 FQNNGV. The ends were cut back, 5 bases at V and 7 bases at J, with 14 bases in the middle. CDR3 nucleotides: TGTGCCAGCAGCCCACAACAAGCGAGTGAAAAACTGTTTTTT. Protein: CASSPQQASEKLFF. Combining the CDR3 with reference TRBV11-2 and TRBJ1-4 gives the whole variable domain EAGVAQSPRYKIIEKRQSVAFWCNPISGHATLYWYQQILGQGPKLLIQFQNNGVVDDSQLPKDRFSAERLKGVDSTLKIQPAKLEDSAVYLCASSPQQASEKLFFGSGTQLSVL.